This T cell receptor beta chain was captured by sequencing in a study of glioma-infiltrating T cells. Study-wide results and limits: Above-expected tissue-blood divergence occurred in all gliomas, most in low-grade ones. Tissue and blood shared very few CDR3 sequences.

At least ten counts were recorded for this clonotype. Its antigen is undetermined. The CDR3 has 14 residues. Germline V gives CDR1 MNHNS, CDR2 SASEGT. V was clipped by 7 bases and J by 2 bases, with 12 bases between them. Amplification of TCR alpha and beta CDR3 regions from RNA used iRepertoire nested multiplex PCR. Tissue mRNA or PBMC total RNA, roughly 95-400 ng, went into one-step reverse transcription and amplification. TCRdb independently ran MiXCR on the multiplex PCR reads; one entry per CDR3 protein. The table has some 150,000 distinct CDR3 sequences, 30% to 40% seen once. This chain links TRBV6-1 with TRBJ2-1; perhaps TRBD2 as D (6 bases). The clonotype originates from a human donor with low-grade glioma or glioblastoma, undergoing nonglioma brain surgery, or in good health (not recorded which). The sample was glioma tissue, nonneoplastic brain tissue, or PBMCs (not recorded which). The CDR3 coding sequence is TGTGCCAGCATTACCGGGACTGCCTACAATGAGCAGTTCTTC. Its translation is CASITGTAYNEQFF.